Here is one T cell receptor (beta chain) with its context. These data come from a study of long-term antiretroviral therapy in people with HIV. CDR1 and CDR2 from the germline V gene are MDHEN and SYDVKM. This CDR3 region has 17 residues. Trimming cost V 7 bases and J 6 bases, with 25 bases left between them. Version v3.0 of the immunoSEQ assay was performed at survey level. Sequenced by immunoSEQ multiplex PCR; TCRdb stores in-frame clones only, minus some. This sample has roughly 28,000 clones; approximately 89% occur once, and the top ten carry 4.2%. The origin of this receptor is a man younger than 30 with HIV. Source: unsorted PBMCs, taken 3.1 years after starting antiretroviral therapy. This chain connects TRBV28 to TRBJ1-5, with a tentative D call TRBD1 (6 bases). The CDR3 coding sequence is TGTGCCAGCACTATAACAGGGAGGGGAATATCGGGTCAGCCCCAGCATTTT. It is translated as CASTITGRGISGQPQHF.